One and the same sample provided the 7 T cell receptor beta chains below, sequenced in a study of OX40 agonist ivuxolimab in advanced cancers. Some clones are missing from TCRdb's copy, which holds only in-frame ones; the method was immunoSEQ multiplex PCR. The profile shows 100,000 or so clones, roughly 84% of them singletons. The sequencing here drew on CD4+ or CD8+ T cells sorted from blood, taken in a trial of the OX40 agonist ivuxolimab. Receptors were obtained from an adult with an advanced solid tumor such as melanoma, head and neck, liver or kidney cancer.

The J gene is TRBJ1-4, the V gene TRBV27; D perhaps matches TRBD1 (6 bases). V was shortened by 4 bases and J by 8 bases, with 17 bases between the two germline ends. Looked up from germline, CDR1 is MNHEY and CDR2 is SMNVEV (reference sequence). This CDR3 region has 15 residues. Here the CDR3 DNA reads TGTGCCAGCAGTTCTCGCGGGGGGGCCCCCGAAAAACTGTTTTTT. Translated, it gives CASSSRGGAPEKLFF.

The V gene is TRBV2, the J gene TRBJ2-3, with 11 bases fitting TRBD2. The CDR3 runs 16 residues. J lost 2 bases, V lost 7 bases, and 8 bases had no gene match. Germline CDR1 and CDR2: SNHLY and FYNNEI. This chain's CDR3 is CASNQGLAAFTDTQYF. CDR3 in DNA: TGTGCCAGCAATCAGGGACTAGCGGCCTTCACAGATACGCAGTATTTT. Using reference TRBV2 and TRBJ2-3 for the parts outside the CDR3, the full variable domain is EPEVTQTPSHQVTQMGQEVILRCVPISNHLYFYWYRQILGQKVEFLVSFYNNEISEKSEIFDDQFSVERPDGSNFTLKIRSTKLEDSAMYFCASNQGLAAFTDTQYFGPGTRLTVL.

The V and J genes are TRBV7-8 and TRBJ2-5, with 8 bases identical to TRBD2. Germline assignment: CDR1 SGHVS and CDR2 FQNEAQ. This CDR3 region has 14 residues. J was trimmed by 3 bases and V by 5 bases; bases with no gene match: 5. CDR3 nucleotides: TGTGCCAGCAGCGAGACTAGCGTTAAAGAGACCCAGTACTTC. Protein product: CASSETSVKETQYF. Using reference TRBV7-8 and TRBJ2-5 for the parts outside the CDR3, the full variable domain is GAGVSQSPRYKVAKRGQDVALRCDPISGHVSLFWYQQALGQGPEFLTYFQNEAQLDKSGLPSDRFFAERPEGSVSTLKIQRTQQEDSAVYLCASSETSVKETQYFGPGTRLLVL.

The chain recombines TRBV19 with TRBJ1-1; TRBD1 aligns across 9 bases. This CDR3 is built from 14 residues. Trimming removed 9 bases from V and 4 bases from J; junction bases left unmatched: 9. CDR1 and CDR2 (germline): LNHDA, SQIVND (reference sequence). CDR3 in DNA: TGTGCCAGCCAAACAGGGGGCTTGGGCACTGAAGCTTTCTTT. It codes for CASQTGGLGTEAFF.

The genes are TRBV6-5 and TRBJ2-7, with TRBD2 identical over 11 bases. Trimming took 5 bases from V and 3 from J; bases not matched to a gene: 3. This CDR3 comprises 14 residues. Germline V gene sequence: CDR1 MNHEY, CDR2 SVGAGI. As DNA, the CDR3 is TGTGCCAGCAGTCGAGGGACTAGCGGCTACGAGCAGTACTTC. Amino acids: CASSRGTSGYEQYF.

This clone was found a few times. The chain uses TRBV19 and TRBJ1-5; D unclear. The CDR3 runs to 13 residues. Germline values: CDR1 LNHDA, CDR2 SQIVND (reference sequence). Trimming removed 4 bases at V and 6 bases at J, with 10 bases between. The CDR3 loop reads CASSRADVQPQHF. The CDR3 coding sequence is TGTGCCAGTAGTAGGGCAGACGTTCAGCCCCAGCATTTT.

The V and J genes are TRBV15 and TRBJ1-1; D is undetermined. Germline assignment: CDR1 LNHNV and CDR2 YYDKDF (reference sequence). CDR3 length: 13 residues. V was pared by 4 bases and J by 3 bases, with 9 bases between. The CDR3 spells CATSIGWDTEAFF. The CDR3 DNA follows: TGTGCCACCAGCATTGGCTGGGACACTGAAGCTTTCTTT.